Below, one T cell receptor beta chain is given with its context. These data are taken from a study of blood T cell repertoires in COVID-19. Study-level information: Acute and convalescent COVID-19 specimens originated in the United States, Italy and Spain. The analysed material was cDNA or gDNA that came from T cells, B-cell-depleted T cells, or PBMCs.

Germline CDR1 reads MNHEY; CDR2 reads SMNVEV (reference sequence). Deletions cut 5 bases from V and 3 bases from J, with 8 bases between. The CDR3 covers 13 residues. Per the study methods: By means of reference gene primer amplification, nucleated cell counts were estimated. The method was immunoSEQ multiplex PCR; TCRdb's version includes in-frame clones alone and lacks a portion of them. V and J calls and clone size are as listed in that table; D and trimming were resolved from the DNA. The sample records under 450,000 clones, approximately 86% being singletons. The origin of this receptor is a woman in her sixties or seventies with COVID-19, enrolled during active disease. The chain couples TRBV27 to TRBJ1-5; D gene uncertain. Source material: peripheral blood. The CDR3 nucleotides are TGTGCCAGCAGTCTGACTTACAATCAGCCCCAGCATTTT. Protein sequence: CASSLTYNQPQHF.